These 10 T cell receptor beta chains came from one sample sequenced in a study of Ad26.COV2.S vaccination and SARS-CoV-2 variants. Sample treatment: some 20 received Ad26.COV2.S at low or high dose, single or two shots; 5 received placebo; per-sample allocation not given. Sampling was performed 63 days after the first vaccine or placebo injection. Repertoires were generated with immunoSEQ multiplex PCR, while TCRdb's copy carries only in-frame clones and drops some. Seen here are approximately 340,000 clones, about 85% observed once, and the top ten hold 2.5% to 3.5%. Sequences were derived from peripheral blood, sampled in a trial of Ad26.COV2.S vaccine versus placebo. The source of these receptors is a person between 18 and 65 years old who received the Ad26.COV2.S COVID-19 vaccine or a placebo.

The chain recombines TRBV18 with TRBJ2-3; the D gene could be TRBD1 or TRBD2 (6 bases each). The CDR3 consists of 15 residues. Germline values: CDR1 KGHSH, CDR2 LQKENI. The V gene lost 3 bases and the J gene lost 3 bases, with 13 bases spanning the gap. Written as DNA, the CDR3 is TGTGCCAGCTCACCGCTCGGGGGCGGTACAGATACGCAGTATTTT. This encodes CASSPLGGGTDTQYF.

This rearrangement joins TRBV3-1 (or the pseudogene TRBV3-2) to TRBJ2-1; no reliable D call. The CDR3 is 17 amino acids. Per the germline V gene, CDR1 is LGHDT and CDR2 is YNNKEL (reference sequence). V was cut by 4 bases and J by 0 bases, with 16 bases left in between. The DNA for the CDR3 is TGTGCCAGCAGCCGCACGAAAGGCTCGAGCTCCTACAATGAGCAGTTCTTC. Translating gives CASSRTKGSSSYNEQFF.

V usage is TRBV24-1 and J usage is TRBJ2-3; D remains ambiguous. Deletions cut 7 bases from V and 6 bases from J, with 7 bases between. This CDR3 is 11 amino acids long. Germline V gene sequence: CDR1 KGHDR, CDR2 SFDVKD. CDR3 bases: TGTGCCACCAGCCACGGGGATACGCAGTATTTT. Translated: CATSHGDTQYF.

This clone was recorded once. This rearrangement joins TRBV11-3 to TRBJ2-3; no reliable D call. The CDR3 extends over 13 amino acids. Germline V CDR1 and CDR2: SGHNT, YENEEA. The V and J ends lost 1 base and 6 bases respectively, with 8 bases between them. The CDR3 DNA sequence: TGTGCCAGCAGCTTAGGGGCCTTGGATACGCAGTATTTT. This codes for CASSLGALDTQYF.

Only a few counts were recorded for this clone. V is TRBV28 and J is TRBJ2-1; weak D call: TRBD2 (5 bases). CDR3 length equals 13 residues. Germline CDR1 and CDR2: MDHEN and SYDVKM. V was trimmed by 1 base and J by 10 bases, leaving 11 bases between them. The CDR3 nucleotides are TGTGCCAGCAGTTTATCCGGGAAAGGGGAGCAGTTCTTC. It is translated as CASSLSGKGEQFF.

The gene calls are TRBV25-1 and TRBJ1-1; D unresolved. The CDR3 runs 11 residues. CDR1 is MGHDK, CDR2 SYGVNS, per germline. Trimming stripped 4 bases from V and 5 bases from J, with 5 bases between. The CDR3 reads CASSGYTEAFF. The CDR3 bases are TGTGCCAGCAGTGGCTATACTGAAGCTTTCTTT.

The chain joins TRBV30 to TRBJ2-2; 11 bases fit TRBD1. J was trimmed by 5 bases and V by 3 bases; bases with no gene match: 2. Germline-derived CDR1 and CDR2 are GTSNPN and SVGIG (reference sequence). CDR3 length: 14 amino acids. The CDR3 loop is CAWRGTGGTGELFF. The DNA for the CDR3 is TGTGCCTGGAGAGGGACAGGGGGTACCGGGGAGCTGTTTTTT.

This chain links TRBV18 with TRBJ1-3, with 7 nucleotides matching TRBD1. The ends lost 3 bases at V and 8 bases at J; junction bases unmatched: 1. The CDR3 length is 12 residues. The germline V gene encodes CDR1 KGHSH and CDR2 LQKENI. The CDR3 nucleotides read TGTGCCAGCTCACCCCAGGGGGACACCATATATTTT. As protein: CASSPQGDTIYF.

The CDR3: CASSRTGDYGYTF. In DNA, the CDR3 is TGTGCCAGCAGCCGGACAGGGGACTATGGCTACACCTTC. The V call is TRBV5-5, the J call TRBJ1-2, with TRBD1 matching over 9 bases. V shed 4 bases and J 3 bases; nucleotides not matched to a gene: 1. The CDR3 extends over 13 amino acids. CDR1 is SGHKS, CDR2 YYEKEE, per germline (reference sequence).

This clone turned up a few times. The V gene is TRBV7-2, the J gene TRBJ2-3, with TRBD2 identical over 14 bases. The CDR3 is 18 amino acids. The junction had 12 bases not matched to a gene; V was cut back by 5 bases and J by 5 bases. Germline values: CDR1 SGHTA, CDR2 FQGNSA. CDR3 region: CASSQNRGGLAGEDTQYF. The CDR3 DNA is TGTGCCAGCAGCCAAAACAGGGGGGGACTAGCGGGAGAAGATACGCAGTATTTT.